This T cell receptor (beta chain) originates from a study of regulatory and conventional T cells in RAG deficiency. Findings and caveats of the study: Patient subsets had shorter CDR3s; Omenn Treg-Tconv overlap exceeded 75%. Sorted Omenn CD25-high CD127-low cells may not be bona fide Tregs.

Blood CD4+ CD25-high CD127-low regulatory T cells supplied the genomic DNA template. Using immunoSEQ multiplex PCR, the repertoire was profiled, and TCRdb retains in-frame clones only, with some absent. The sample yields roughly 11,000 clones, roughly 95% seen once. The CDR3 is 16 residues long. Per germline, CDR1 LNHDA and CDR2 SQIVND (reference sequence). With 4 bases removed from V and 6 bases from J, the gap between germline ends came to 18 bases. This clone was picked up a small number of times. The antigen remains undetermined. These data are also associated with another study on regulatory T cells. This second study says: The primer mix had 52 TRBV and 13 TRBJ primers.

This TCR was recovered from a human donor in good health. The chain carries TRBV19 and TRBJ1-4; maybe TRBD1 (5 bases). Sequenced input: CD127- CD25+ CD4+ Tregs sorted from blood. In DNA, the CDR3 is TGTGCCAGTAGTAGCGGGCAGGGAGGGCGCTATGAAAAACTGTTTTTT. The encoded protein is CASSSGQGGRYEKLFF.